The clone carrying this TCR beta chain was counted a few times. The entry originates in a study of T cells in Graves' hyperthyroidism and ophthalmopathy. The CDR3 is 19 amino acids. Deletions cut 3 bases from V and 0 bases from J, with 21 bases between. Germline lookup yields CDR1 KGHSH and CDR2 LQKENI. Patients were aged 18 to 65, had disease duration under 2 months, and had newly diagnosed hyperthyroidism. Every diagnosis used clinical symptoms, serum thyroxine and TRAb, thyroid ultrasound and orbital computed tomography. It was approximately 9.7 ml of fresh peripheral blood that supplied the PBMCs. Amplification of TCR beta CDR3 regions used RNA as the template. Initially, a first-round RT-PCR of the TCR CDR3 employed the HTBI primer set. TCRdb processed the multiplex PCR reads anew with MiXCR; each CDR3 protein has one entry. The table records 500,000 to 700,000 distinct CDR3 sequences, about a sixth of them present only once.

Sequencing was performed on blood. This sequence originates from a woman aged 18-29 years with Graves' hyperthyroidism. The V and J genes are TRBV18 and TRBJ1-5; TRBD1 is a possible D gene (6 bases). CDR3 coding DNA: TGTGCCAGCTCACCTGATCCGGACAGAAAATTAAATAGCAATCAGCCCCAGCATTTT. Translation gives CASSPDPDRKLNSNQPQHF.